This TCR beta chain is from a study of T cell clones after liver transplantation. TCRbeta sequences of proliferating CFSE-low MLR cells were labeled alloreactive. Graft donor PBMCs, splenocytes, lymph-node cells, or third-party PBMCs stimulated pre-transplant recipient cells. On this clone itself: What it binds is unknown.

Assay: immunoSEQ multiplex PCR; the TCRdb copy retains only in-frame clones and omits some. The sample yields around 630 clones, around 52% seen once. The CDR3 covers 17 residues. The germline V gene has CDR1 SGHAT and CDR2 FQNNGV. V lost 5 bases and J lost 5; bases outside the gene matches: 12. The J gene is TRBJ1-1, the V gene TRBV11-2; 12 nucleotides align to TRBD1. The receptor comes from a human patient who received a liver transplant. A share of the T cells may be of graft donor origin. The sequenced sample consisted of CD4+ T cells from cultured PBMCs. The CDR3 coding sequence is TGTGCCAGCAGCCCACTCCGGGACAGGGGGCTGGAGACTGAAGCTTTCTTT. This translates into CASSPLRDRGLETEAFF.